The present T cell receptor beta chain was sequenced within a study of T cell repertoires in cytomegalovirus infection. Study overall: In public TCR beta signatures, there were indications of both CMV infection and matching HLA type.

This clonotype was recorded once. Its specificity is not known. At one of its ends the junction is not consistent with the germline gene, which may arise from a read error. CDR3 length: 13 amino acids. Germline V gives CDR1 SGDLS, CDR2 YYNGEE. Study-wide points: Cumulated frequencies of public TCR beta families served to identify carriers of CMV plus the relevant HLA. Within the response measured ex vivo, HLA-C-restricted CMV-specific TCR beta clonotypes were dominant.

Using its own MiXCR run on the reads, TCRdb lists one record per CDR3 protein. The data contain around 430,000 distinct CDR3 sequences, about 42% of them seen just once; the ten biggest clones take up approximately 40%. The TCR sequence derives from a human donor in good health (CMV status not recorded). Some clones in this sample may be carry-over from other donors' samples. The specimen comprised cultured PBMCs, sampled from culture after CMV antigen stimulation. The chain links TRBV9 to TRBJ1-2; TRBD1 matches at 8 bases. CDR3 sequence: CASSPPGTGLYIF. As DNA, the CDR3 is TGTGCCAGCAGCCCCCCTGGGACAGGCCTCTACATCTTC.